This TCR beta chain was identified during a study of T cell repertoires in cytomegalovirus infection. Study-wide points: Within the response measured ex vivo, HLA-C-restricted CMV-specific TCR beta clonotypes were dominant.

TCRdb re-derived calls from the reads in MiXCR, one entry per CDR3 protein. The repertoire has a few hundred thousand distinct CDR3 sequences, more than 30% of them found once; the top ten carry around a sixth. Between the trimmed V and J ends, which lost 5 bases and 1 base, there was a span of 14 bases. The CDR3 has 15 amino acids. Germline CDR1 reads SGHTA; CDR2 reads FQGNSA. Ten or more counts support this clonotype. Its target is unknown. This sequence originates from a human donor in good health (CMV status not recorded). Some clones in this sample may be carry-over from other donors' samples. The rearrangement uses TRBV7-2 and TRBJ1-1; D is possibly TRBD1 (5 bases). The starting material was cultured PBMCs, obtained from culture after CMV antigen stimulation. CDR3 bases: TGTGCCAGCAGCCCTCTAGGGACGGCGAACACTGAAGCTTTCTTT. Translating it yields CASSPLGTANTEAFF. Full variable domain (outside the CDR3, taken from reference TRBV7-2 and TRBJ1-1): GAGVSQSPSNKVTEKGKDVELRCDPISGHTALYWYRQSLGQGLEFLIYFQGNSAPDKSGLPSDRFSAERTGGSVSTLTIQRTQQEDSAVYLCASSPLGTANTEAFFGQGTRLTVV.